These 32 T cell receptor beta chains share one sample of origin, sequenced in a study of response to subunit inactivated influenza vaccine. TCRdb called the RT-PCR reads again in MiXCR, with one record for every CDR3 protein. The sample consists of about 520,000 distinct CDR3 sequences, approximately 9.9% of them appearing once. Source: PBMCs from blood, taken roughly 6 weeks after vaccination. The receptors were sampled from a man aged 50 to 60 who received an inactivated influenza vaccine.

This clonotype was seen a few times. The rearrangement joins TRBV20-1 to TRBJ2-3; 11 positions match TRBD1. The CDR3 loop spans 14 amino acids. Trimming at V came to 5 bases and at J to 2 bases, leaving 3 bases not matched to a gene. The germline V gene encodes CDR1 DFQATT and CDR2 SNEGSKA (reference sequence). The DNA of the CDR3 is TGCAGTGCTGGGGGACAGGGGGACACAGATACGCAGTATTTT. Protein sequence: CSAGGQGDTDTQYF.

V usage is TRBV12-3 or TRBV12-4 and J usage is TRBJ1-3; 7 bases agree with TRBD1. V gave up 6 bases and J gave up 8 bases; unmatched junction bases: 10. This CDR3 has 14 residues. For the CDR3, the DNA is TGTGCCAGCAGATCGGGACAGCCCCCGGACACCATATATTTT. Translating it yields CASRSGQPPDTIYF.

This clonotype was observed many times. CDR3 sequence reads: CASSLGALQFF. DNA for the CDR3: TGTGCCAGCAGCTTAGGGGCCCTCCAGTTCTTC. The chain combines TRBV5-5 with TRBJ2-1; TRBD1 is a possible D gene (5 bases). This CDR3 is built from 11 residues. Per the germline V gene, CDR1 is SGHKS and CDR2 is YYEKEE (reference sequence). V lost 2 bases to trimming and J lost 13 bases, with 10 bases between them. Drawing the rest from reference TRBV5-5 and TRBJ2-1, the complete variable domain is DAGVTQSPTHLIKTRGQQVTLRCSPISGHKSVSWYQQVLGQGPQFIFQYYEKEERGRGNFPDRFSARQFPNYSSELNVNALLLGDSALYLCASSLGALQFFGPGTRLTVL.

This clonotype was counted between two and nine times. CDR3 sequence (DNA): TGTGCCAGCTCACCTTCCTCCAGCATTTTACACACAGATACGCAGTATTTT. Amino acid sequence: CASSPSSSILHTDTQYF. The chain couples TRBV18 to TRBJ2-3, with D hard to call. There are 17 residues in the CDR3. Germline loops: CDR1 KGHSH, CDR2 LQKENI. V dropped 3 bases and J dropped 2 bases, with 18 bases sitting between them.

This clonotype was seen a few times. The genes are TRBV12-3 or TRBV12-4 and TRBJ2-5, with D perhaps TRBD2 (6 bases). V lost 5 bases and J lost 2, with 12 bases in between. This CDR3 is 14 amino acids long. In DNA, the CDR3 is TGTGCCAGCAGTATGACTAGTATACAAGAGACCCAGTACTTC. It codes for CASSMTSIQETQYF.

The CDR3 spells CASSLRAGGADTQYF. The CDR3 DNA reads TGCGCCAGCAGCTTGAGGGCGGGGGGTGCAGATACGCAGTATTTT. This chain connects TRBV5-1 to TRBJ2-3; 8 bases match TRBD2. Germline assignment: CDR1 SGHRS and CDR2 YFSETQ. Trimming removed 1 base from V and 4 bases from J; junction bases left unmatched: 5. The CDR3 covers 15 residues.

This clonotype showed up just once. This may be a read error: a much more frequent sequence differs by one nucleotide. This chain uses TRBV12-3 or TRBV12-4 with TRBJ1-2; perhaps TRBD1 as D (5 bases). Trimming pared 5 bases from V and 7 bases from J, leaving 14 bases between. The CDR3 has 13 amino acids. Here the CDR3 reads CASSETVTCGYTF. The CDR3 DNA follows: TGTGCCAGCAGTGAGACAGTTACCTGTGGCTACACCTTC.

The chain couples TRBV15 to TRBJ2-6; TRBD2 matches 9 bases. Germline-derived CDR1 and CDR2 are LNHNV and YYDKDF (reference sequence). The junction had 6 bases not matched to a gene; V was cut back by 8 bases and J by 4 bases. CDR3 size: 15 residues. This chain's CDR3 is CATAGGVSGANVLTF. In DNA form, the CDR3 reads TGTGCCACCGCGGGAGGGGTGTCAGGGGCCAACGTCCTGACTTTC.

This clonotype was seen ten or more times. The chain joins TRBV29-1 to TRBJ2-7, with 16 bases aligning to TRBD2. The ends lost 4 bases at V and 4 bases at J; junction bases unmatched: 10. The CDR3 runs 17 residues. CDR1 and CDR2 (germline): SQVTM, ANQGSEA. CDR3 in amino acids: CSVGATGTSGRAYEQYF. CDR3 nucleotide sequence: TGCAGCGTTGGTGCAACCGGGACTAGCGGGAGGGCTTACGAGCAGTACTTC.

The chain employs TRBV20-1 and TRBJ2-7; D is unclear. Trimming removed 0 bases from V and 0 bases from J, with 9 bases in between. Per the germline V gene, CDR1 is DFQATT and CDR2 is SNEGSKA (reference sequence). This CDR3 is built from 14 residues. The chain's CDR3 is CSAREPVGSYEQYF. The CDR3 nucleotides are TGCAGTGCTAGAGAGCCCGTGGGCTCCTACGAGCAGTACTTC.

In this sample, this clonotype turned up many times. The chain joins TRBV5-1 to TRBJ2-3; D unresolved. V was clipped by 0 bases and J by 3 bases, with 8 bases between them. CDR3 size: 14 residues. The germline V gene has CDR1 SGHRS and CDR2 YFSETQ. The CDR3 region is CASSLGPGTDTQYF. The CDR3 coding sequence is TGCGCCAGCAGCTTGGGTCCCGGGACAGATACGCAGTATTTT.

This clonotype occurred a few times. The rearrangement links TRBV6-6 to TRBJ2-3; D is undetermined. This CDR3 comprises 11 residues. Germline loops: CDR1 MNHNY, CDR2 SVGAGI (reference sequence). V lost 11 bases and J lost 3, with 9 bases in between. CDR3 in DNA: TGTGCCCCAGTAGGTACAGATACGCAGTATTTT. This codes for CAPVGTDTQYF.

CDR3 nucleotide sequence: TGTGCCAGCAGCCAAGAGAGGACAGACAGGGTTCAGATAAACACTGAAGCTTTCTTT. Translated: CASSQERTDRVQINTEAFF. J is TRBJ1-1 and V is TRBV4-2, with 7 bases identical to TRBD1. With V trimmed by 0 bases and J by 2 bases, 15 bases remained unmatched. This CDR3 spans 19 amino acids. CDR1 is LGHNA, CDR2 YNFKEQ, per germline.

The gene calls are TRBV6-5 and TRBJ2-3; perhaps TRBD2 as D (6 bases). The CDR3 totals 15 residues. From germline, CDR1 is MNHEY and CDR2 SVGAGI. V was pared by 0 bases and J by 5 bases, with 12 bases between. CDR3 loop: CASSYSEGLVDTQYF. The CDR3 nucleotides read TGTGCCAGCAGTTACTCGGAGGGGCTGGTAGATACGCAGTATTTT.

Only a few counts were recorded for this clonotype. The chain joins TRBV12-3 or TRBV12-4 to TRBJ2-2; D is uncertain. This CDR3 comprises 11 residues. Deletions cut 4 bases from V and 8 bases from J, with 5 bases between. The CDR3 DNA sequence: TGTGCCAGCAGTTCAGAGGGGGAGCTGTTTTTT. Protein product: CASSSEGELFF.

The gene calls are TRBV19 and TRBJ2-1; D ambiguous. Germline CDR1 and CDR2: LNHDA and SQIVND (reference sequence). The CDR3 is 15 residues long. The V gene lost 3 bases and the J gene lost 0 bases, with 9 bases spanning the gap. CDR3 bases: TGTGCCAGTAGTATTCTTACCAACTCCTACAATGAGCAGTTCTTC. It encodes CASSILTNSYNEQFF.

This clonotype was seen more than once but under ten times. The J gene is TRBJ2-3, the V gene TRBV20-1, with 7 bases fitting TRBD2. CDR1 is DFQATT and CDR2 is SNEGSKA in the germline V gene (reference sequence). V shed 5 bases and J 7 bases; nucleotides not matched to a gene: 6. This CDR3 comprises 12 residues. CDR3 in amino acids: CSACPAGNTQYF. The CDR3 DNA is TGCAGTGCTTGCCCAGCGGGGAATACGCAGTATTTT.

This clonotype was counted many times. The chain couples TRBV7-8 to TRBJ2-7, with D uncertain. The V end was cut by 0 bases, the J end by 0 bases, with 6 bases between. Germline V gene data show CDR1 as SGHVS and CDR2 as FQNEAQ. The CDR3 runs 14 residues. The CDR3 DNA reads as TGTGCCAGCAGCTTAGCGACCCCCTCCTACGAGCAGTACTTC. It translates to CASSLATPSYEQYF.

V gene TRBV4-1 combines with J gene TRBJ2-2; 12 bases are shared with TRBD2. CDR1 is MGHRA and CDR2 is YSYEKL in the germline V gene. V dropped 2 bases and J dropped 8; count of bases not matched to a gene: 6. This CDR3 has 16 residues. The CDR3 sequence: CASSQRTSGKGGELFF. CDR3 in DNA: TGCGCCAGCAGCCAACGGACTAGCGGGAAGGGGGGGGAGCTGTTTTTT.

The chain joins TRBV7-9 to TRBJ1-4, with D possibly TRBD1 on 6 matching bases. Trimming stripped 1 base from V and 8 bases from J, with 14 bases between. This CDR3 region has 15 residues. Germline CDR1 is SEHNR and CDR2 is FQNEAQ (reference sequence). CDR3 loop: CASSLVTGRVEKLFF. As DNA, the CDR3 is TGTGCCAGCAGCTTAGTGACAGGTCGGGTCGAAAAACTGTTTTTT. The full variable domain, in which reference TRBV7-9 and TRBJ1-4 provide the parts outside the CDR3, is DTGVSQNPRHKITKRGQNVTFRCDPISEHNRLYWYRQTLGQGPEFLTYFQNEAQLEKSRLLSDRFSAERPKGSFSTLEIQRTEQGDSAMYLCASSLVTGRVEKLFFGSGTQLSVL.

Many counts were recorded for this clonotype. CDR3 bases: TGTGCCAGCAGCTTATTGTCGGGGGACTATGGCTACACCTTC. Translation: CASSLLSGDYGYTF. This chain connects TRBV7-2 to TRBJ1-2; D may be TRBD1 (5 bases). This CDR3 has 14 amino acids. Trimming shortened V by 2 bases and J by 3 bases, and 10 bases separated the two germline ends. CDR1 is SGHTA, CDR2 FQGNSA, per germline.

The V gene is TRBV7-2, the J gene TRBJ2-5; D gene unclear. Germline CDR1 SGHTA, CDR2 FQGNSA. V lost 2 bases and J lost 7, with 5 bases in between. This CDR3 contains 11 residues. CDR3 nucleotide sequence: TGTGCCAGCAGCTTAATAGGGACCCAGTACTTC. Amino acids: CASSLIGTQYF. Together with reference TRBV7-2 and TRBJ2-5, the CDR3 gives the full variable domain: GAGVSQSPSNKVTEKGKDVELRCDPISGHTALYWYRQSLGQGLEFLIYFQGNSAPDKSGLPSDRFSAERTGGSVSTLTIQRTQQEDSAVYLCASSLIGTQYFGPGTRLLVL.

This clonotype has just a few counts. This chain connects TRBV11-2 to TRBJ2-1, with a possible D match to TRBD2 (5 bases). The germline V gene has CDR1 SGHAT and CDR2 FQNNGV. This CDR3 comprises 16 residues. V shed 0 bases and J shed 6 bases, with 15 bases lying between them. The CDR3 DNA reads as TGTGCCAGCAGCTTAGATAAACTAGTACTATCCAATGAGCAGTTCTTC. Residues: CASSLDKLVLSNEQFF.

In its sample, this clonotype was seen many times. The chain links TRBV19 to TRBJ2-3; D uncertain. The CDR3 length is 14 residues. Trimming took 3 bases from V and 3 from J, leaving 10 bases between them. Germline V lookup: CDR1 LNHDA, CDR2 SQIVND (reference sequence). The CDR3, as DNA: TGTGCCAGTAGTATCCGTGGCTGGACAGATACGCAGTATTTT. Amino acids: CASSIRGWTDTQYF.

This clonotype was counted between two and nine times. The chain recombines TRBV4-2 with TRBJ2-2; D ambiguous. The CDR3 runs to 16 residues. Germline CDR1 and CDR2: LGHNA and YNFKEQ. Trimming took 0 bases from V and 6 from J, leaving 14 bases between them. The CDR3 is CASSQEPALVPGELFF. CDR3 in DNA: TGTGCCAGCAGCCAAGAGCCAGCGTTAGTCCCCGGGGAGCTGTTTTTT.

The rearrangement links TRBV20-1 to TRBJ2-3, with 11 bases aligning to TRBD1. This CDR3 spans 15 amino acids. V trimming: 4 bases; J trimming: 4 bases; junction bases outside the gene matches: 7. Looked up from germline, CDR1 is DFQATT and CDR2 is SNEGSKA (reference sequence). The CDR3 bases are TGCAGTGCTAAATCCGGGACAGGGGGTCCAGATACGCAGTATTTT. It translates to CSAKSGTGGPDTQYF.

This clonotype was observed a handful of times. The rearrangement joins TRBV11-2 to TRBJ2-3, with D possibly being TRBD2 (5 bases). The V gene lost 7 bases and the J gene lost 0 bases, with 14 bases spanning the gap. Looked up from germline, CDR1 is SGHAT and CDR2 is FQNNGV. The CDR3 runs to 15 residues. Here the CDR3 DNA reads TGTGCCAGCAAGCGTCCGGGGTCTAGCACAGATACGCAGTATTTT. Translated: CASKRPGSSTDTQYF.

This clonotype was counted many times. The CDR3 region is CASSSGRQGNNNEQFF. Here the CDR3 DNA reads TGTGCCAGCAGCTCCGGACGACAGGGGAACAACAATGAGCAGTTCTTC. The V call is TRBV7-9, the J call TRBJ2-1; 8 bases align to TRBD1. The length of the CDR3 is 16 residues. V shed 4 bases and J 5 bases; nucleotides not matched to a gene: 10. Germline V lookup: CDR1 SEHNR, CDR2 FQNEAQ (reference sequence). The full variable domain, with the rest looked up from reference TRBV7-9 and TRBJ2-1, is DTGVSQNPRHKITKRGQNVTFRCDPISEHNRLYWYRQTLGQGPEFLTYFQNEAQLEKSRLLSDRFSAERPKGSFSTLEIQRTEQGDSAMYLCASSSGRQGNNNEQFFGPGTRLTVL.

This clonotype was detected only a few times. The chain recombines TRBV6-5 with TRBJ2-5, with TRBD1 matching over 7 bases. Germline CDR1 MNHEY, CDR2 SVGAGI. This CDR3 is 14 amino acids long. Trimming at V came to 6 bases and at J to 2 bases, leaving 6 bases not matched to a gene. The CDR3 region is CASSLMGQQETQYF. The CDR3 coding sequence is TGTGCCAGCAGCTTAATGGGACAGCAAGAGACCCAGTACTTC.

This clonotype has just a few counts. The chain recombines TRBV20-1 with TRBJ2-1; TRBD2 might be the D (6 bases). With 6 bases removed from V and 6 bases from J, the gap between germline ends came to 15 bases. The CDR3 consists of 13 residues. Per germline, CDR1 DFQATT and CDR2 SNEGSKA (reference sequence). The DNA for the CDR3 is TGCAGTGCAGGCCGCCGGGACTTCAATGAGCAGTTCTTC. Encoded protein: CSAGRRDFNEQFF.

This clonotype was recorded a few times. The chain has TRBV6-1 and TRBJ1-2; 8 positions match TRBD1. The CDR3 is 16 amino acids. Per the germline V gene, CDR1 is MNHNS and CDR2 is SASEGT. Losses at the gene ends were 4 bases for V and 7 bases for J; bases not matched to a gene: 14. The CDR3 region is CASSVGDRGSSRGYTF. The CDR3 region has the DNA TGTGCCAGCAGTGTCGGAGACAGGGGCTCATCACGTGGCTACACCTTC.

This clonotype was seen a few times. The chain has TRBV12-3 or TRBV12-4 and TRBJ2-7; D remains ambiguous. V was pared by 3 bases and J by 1 base, with 16 bases between. The CDR3 length is 16 residues. CDR3 sequence reads: CASSFGSGAPSYEQYF. In DNA, the CDR3 is TGTGCCAGCAGTTTCGGTTCGGGCGCCCCTTCCTACGAGCAGTACTTC.